Ten or more counts support the clone carrying this TCR beta chain. TCRdb re-derived calls from the 5' RACE reads in MiXCR, one entry per CDR3 protein. This table holds 130,000 or so distinct CDR3 sequences, 3.2% found once. Germline values: CDR1 DFQATT, CDR2 SNEGSKA (reference sequence). V lost 0 bases and J 5 bases, leaving 14 bases between the germline ends. The CDR3 covers 15 residues. The data are from a study of neurological immune-mediated disorders. Sequencing was done on a sample of PBMCs. The clonotype comes from a woman aged 25-40 years with multiple sclerosis. The chain carries TRBV20-1 and TRBJ1-3; D remains ambiguous. The CDR3 DNA reads as TGCAGTGCTAGAGATCTAAGGGAGGGAAGAAACACCATATATTTT. It translates to CSARDLREGRNTIYF.